The 26 T cell receptor beta chains presented below share a single source sample, sequenced in a study of CD8+ T cells in alopecia areata. RNA, once extracted, was reverse transcribed into cDNA for use as the sequencing template. Profiled with immunoSEQ multiplex PCR; TCRdb holds only in-frame clones, not every one. The table records around 270,000 clones, over 45% of them present only once. Indicated treatment: oral pan-JAK inhibitor, 5-10 mg twice daily. The sequencing here drew on CD4+ T cells sorted from blood, taken at week 24, from a patient treated with tofacitinib. The origin of the receptors is a human donor with alopecia areata.

CDR3 sequence reads: CSRRDRNEQFF. The CDR3 DNA reads as TGCAGCCGGCGGGACCGTAATGAGCAGTTCTTC. The chain has TRBV29-1 and TRBJ2-1; tentative D call: TRBD2 (6 bases). This CDR3 region has 11 residues. V lost 8 bases, J lost 7 bases, and 12 bases lay in between. Germline loops: CDR1 SQVTM, CDR2 ANQGSEA.

The genes are TRBV27 and TRBJ2-5; tentative D call: TRBD1 (6 bases). In germline, CDR1 is MNHEY, CDR2 SMNVEV (reference sequence). The germline V and J ends were trimmed by 5 bases and 2 bases, with 12 bases remaining between them. The CDR3 runs 14 residues. CDR3 DNA: TGTGCCAGCAGTCCCCACAGGGTTCAAGAGACCCAGTACTTC. Protein sequence: CASSPHRVQETQYF.

This chain links TRBV19 with TRBJ1-2; D remains ambiguous. Germline V gene lookup returns CDR1 LNHDA and CDR2 SQIVND (reference sequence). Trimming stripped 7 bases from V and 7 bases from J, with 19 bases between. The CDR3 covers 14 residues. The CDR3: CASKALEGPRGYTF. Written as DNA, the CDR3 is TGTGCCAGTAAGGCCCTAGAAGGCCCACGTGGCTACACCTTC.

The V and J genes are TRBV30 and TRBJ2-3, with D perhaps TRBD2 (5 bases). Looked up from germline, CDR1 is GTSNPN and CDR2 is SVGIG (reference sequence). V was pared by 5 bases and J by 4 bases, with 10 bases between. The CDR3 loop spans 12 amino acids. DNA of the CDR3: TGTGCCTGGCGGGGTTCCCCAGATACGCAGTATTTT. This translates into CAWRGSPDTQYF.

The chain combines TRBV4-1 with TRBJ1-2; D uncertain. This CDR3 spans 14 amino acids. Germline CDR1 is MGHRA and CDR2 is YSYEKL. The V and J ends lost 0 bases and 4 bases respectively, with 9 bases between them. Here the CDR3 DNA reads TGCGCCAGCAGCCAAGAGGTGGCAGCCTATGGCTACACCTTC. Protein product: CASSQEVAAYGYTF.

The chain's CDR3 is CAWSRSAEAFF. CDR3 in DNA: TGTGCCTGGAGTCGGTCAGCAGAAGCTTTCTTT. V usage is TRBV30 and J usage is TRBJ1-1; D not resolved. Looked up from germline, CDR1 is GTSNPN and CDR2 is SVGIG (reference sequence). Trimming stripped 2 bases from V and 8 bases from J, with 9 bases between. The CDR3 runs 11 residues.

The chain's CDR3 is CASSLRPGTGATGELFF. Here the CDR3 DNA reads TGTGCCAGCAGTCTCCGCCCCGGGACAGGGGCCACCGGGGAGCTGTTTTTT. V and J are TRBV27 and TRBJ2-2, with 10 nucleotides matching TRBD1. Germline V gene data show CDR1 as MNHEY and CDR2 as SMNVEV (reference sequence). After removal of 5 bases from V and 4 bases from J, the junction contained 10 bases not matched to a gene. The CDR3 contains 17 residues.

To note about this clone: The same CDR3 can be traced to other DNA sequences in this sample. In DNA, the CDR3 is TGCAGCGTTGAACCAGGGGGCTATGGCTACACCTTC. The encoded protein is CSVEPGGYGYTF. The chain links TRBV29-1 to TRBJ1-2; 7 bases fit TRBD1. This CDR3 is 12 amino acids long. CDR1 is SQVTM, CDR2 ANQGSEA, per germline. With 2 bases clipped from V and 4 bases from J, the junction kept 1 base outside the gene matches.

This clone was detected only a few times. The CDR3 nucleotides are TGTGCCACTTCGTTAAATAGAGATCAGCCCCAGCATTTT. This sequence encodes CATSLNRDQPQHF. The chain joins TRBV28 to TRBJ1-5, with D hard to call. Germline V gene lookup returns CDR1 MDHEN and CDR2 SYDVKM. This CDR3 contains 13 residues. V lost 10 bases and J lost 5, with 15 bases in between.

The chain recombines TRBV30 with TRBJ1-3; D is unclear. CDR3 length: 12 residues. Trimming pared 7 bases from V and 9 bases from J, leaving 16 bases between. Germline CDR1 and CDR2: GTSNPN and SVGIG (reference sequence). This CDR3 reads CASISGSSTIYF. The CDR3 DNA reads as TGTGCCTCGATATCGGGCAGTTCCACCATATATTTT.

This clone was detected a few times. The chain combines TRBV5-6 with TRBJ1-2; 7 bases map to TRBD1. Germline CDR1 SGHDT, CDR2 YYEEEE. The CDR3 is made up of 15 amino acids. V gave up 1 base and J gave up 2 bases; unmatched junction bases: 5. The CDR3 nucleotides are TGTGCCAGCAGCTTGTGGACAGGACGAAACTATGGCTACACCTTC. Translated, it gives CASSLWTGRNYGYTF.

The CDR3: CASSLMSGQGYEQYF. The CDR3 DNA follows: TGTGCCAGCAGTTTAATGTCAGGACAGGGCTACGAGCAGTACTTC. The V and J genes are TRBV28 and TRBJ2-7; the match to TRBD1 covers 8 bases. The germline gives CDR1 MDHEN, CDR2 SYDVKM. The CDR3 totals 15 residues. The J segment lost 3 bases and the V segment lost 2 bases, leaving 6 bases of the junction unmatched.

This clone was seen only once. The chain has TRBV6-5 and TRBJ1-2; D is undetermined. Germline assignment: CDR1 MNHEY and CDR2 SVGAGI. The CDR3 spans 13 residues. V was trimmed by 7 bases and J by 8 bases, leaving 17 bases between them. CDR3 DNA: TGTGCCAGCACACCTAGGTATCGGGAGGGCTACACCTTC. Its protein is CASTPRYREGYTF.

Worth noting for this clone: The conserved phenylalanine or tryptophan normally closing the CDR3 is absent here, so this likely arose from a read error. No DNA is shown, since the ends of the CDR3 on it are uncertain; the CDR3 is the one TCRdb lists. The rearrangement links TRBV25-1 to TRBJ2-3; the table's TRBD1 call for D was not verified on the DNA. Germline-derived CDR1 and CDR2 are MGHDK and SYGVNS. Termini included, the CDR3 measures 11 amino acids. The CDR3 protein is CASSTDRPFPR.

The V gene is TRBV30, the J gene TRBJ1-4, with D unclear. There are 16 residues in the CDR3. Per germline, CDR1 GTSNPN and CDR2 SVGIG (reference sequence). The V end was cut by 1 base, the J end by 7 bases, with 19 bases between. CDR3 residues: CAWSATKYNRAEKLFF. The CDR3 DNA sequence: TGTGCCTGGAGTGCTACTAAATACAACCGGGCTGAAAAACTGTTTTTT.

This clone was detected only a few times. J is TRBJ1-1 and V is TRBV30, with unresolved D. The ends were cut back, 3 bases at V and 4 bases at J, with 6 bases in the middle. Germline assignment: CDR1 GTSNPN and CDR2 SVGIG (reference sequence). The CDR3 covers 11 residues. CDR3 DNA: TGTGCCTGGAGACCGGGCACTGAAGCTTTCTTT. Residues: CAWRPGTEAFF. The full variable domain, completed using reference TRBV30 and TRBJ1-1, is SQTIHQWPATLVQPVGSPLSLECTVEGTSNPNLYWYRQAAGRGLQLLFYSVGIGQISSEVPQNLSASRPQDRQFILSSKKLLLSDSGFYLCAWRPGTEAFFGQGTRLTVV.

This clone was recorded once. The V and J genes are TRBV4-2 and TRBJ1-6, with a weak D call TRBD1 (5 bases). Between the trimmed V and J ends, which lost 3 bases and 12 bases, there was a span of 12 bases. The CDR3 has 13 residues. Germline CDR1 LGHNA, CDR2 YNFKEQ. The DNA for the CDR3 is TGTGCCAGCAGCCACACCGACCAGGGACCCCTCCACTTT. Translated, it gives CASSHTDQGPLHF.

The chain carries TRBV13 and TRBJ1-1; no definite D call. This CDR3 is 12 amino acids long. Germline CDR1 reads PRHDT; CDR2 reads FYEKMQ (reference sequence). Trimming left V 2 bases short and J 2 bases short, with 3 bases between. The CDR3: CASSLRNTEAFF. The CDR3 DNA reads as TGTGCCAGCAGCTTAAGAAACACTGAAGCTTTCTTT. Based on the CDR3 plus reference TRBV13 and TRBJ1-1, the full variable domain is AAGVIQSPRHLIKEKRETATLKCYPIPRHDTVYWYQQGPGQDPQFLISFYEKMQSDKGSIPDRFSAQQFSDYHSELNMSSLELGDSALYFCASSLRNTEAFFGQGTRLTVV.

The rearrangement uses TRBV30 and TRBJ1-1; D is uncertain. Trimming took off 5 bases at V and 0 bases at J, with 10 bases between the two ends. Germline V gives CDR1 GTSNPN, CDR2 SVGIG (reference sequence). CDR3 length: 13 residues. CDR3 sequence: CAWLSGLNTEAFF. DNA of the CDR3: TGTGCCTGGTTATCGGGTCTGAACACTGAAGCTTTCTTT.

This clone occurred a few times. This chain joins TRBV6-1 and TRBJ1-1, with unresolved D. This CDR3 is 13 amino acids long. The V gene lost 2 bases and the J gene lost 1 base, with 5 bases spanning the gap. The germline gives CDR1 MNHNS, CDR2 SASEGT. CDR3 nucleotide sequence: TGTGCCAGCAGTGAAAGAGGGAACACTGAAGCTTTCTTT. Its protein product is CASSERGNTEAFF.

This chain uses TRBV7-2 with TRBJ2-1, with D unresolved. Trimming stripped 1 base from V and 2 bases from J, with 3 bases between. CDR1 SGHTA and CDR2 FQGNSA come from the germline V gene. The CDR3 loop spans 13 amino acids. The CDR3 protein is CASSLGAYNEQFF. CDR3 sequence (DNA): TGTGCCAGCAGCTTAGGGGCCTACAATGAGCAGTTCTTC.

The chain has TRBV9 and TRBJ1-2; D is ambiguous. This CDR3 is 13 amino acids long. V gave up 4 bases and J gave up 6 bases, with 13 bases separating them. The germline gives CDR1 SGDLS, CDR2 YYNGEE. For the CDR3, the DNA is TGTGCCAGCAGCAAATTTAGCGGGGATGGCTACACCTTC. It specifies CASSKFSGDGYTF. The variable domain in full, with the rest retrieved from reference TRBV9 and TRBJ1-2, is DSGVTQTPKHLITATGQRVTLRCSPRSGDLSVYWYQQSLDQGLQFLIQYYNGEERAKGNILERFSAQQFPDLHSELNLSSLELGDSALYFCASSKFSGDGYTFGSGTRLTVV.

The chain combines TRBV30 with TRBJ1-6; TRBD1 aligns across 9 bases. The germline gives CDR1 GTSNPN, CDR2 SVGIG (reference sequence). V dropped 4 bases and J dropped 7; count of bases not matched to a gene: 8. The CDR3 runs 15 residues. The CDR3 region is CAWNLGQGMNSPLHF. In DNA, the CDR3 is TGTGCCTGGAACCTTGGACAGGGGATGAATTCACCCCTCCACTTT. The full variable domain, its missing parts supplied by reference TRBV30 and TRBJ1-6, is SQTIHQWPATLVQPVGSPLSLECTVEGTSNPNLYWYRQAAGRGLQLLFYSVGIGQISSEVPQNLSASRPQDRQFILSSKKLLLSDSGFYLCAWNLGQGMNSPLHFGNGTRLTVT.

The rearrangement uses TRBV5-4 and TRBJ2-1, with TRBD2 identical over 8 bases. Germline V gene sequence: CDR1 SGHNT, CDR2 YYREEE (reference sequence). The CDR3 extends over 13 amino acids. J lost 6 bases, V lost 4 bases, and 3 bases had no gene match. The CDR3 DNA follows: TGTGCCAGCAGCGGCGGGGGGTCCAATGAGCAGTTCTTC. Translation gives CASSGGGSNEQFF.

The V call is TRBV6-1, the J call TRBJ1-1, with D possibly being TRBD1 (5 bases). Germline CDR1 is MNHNS and CDR2 is SASEGT. This CDR3 contains 13 residues. Trimming shortened V by 7 bases and J by 1 base, and 10 bases separated the two germline ends. In nucleotides, the CDR3 is TGTGCCAGCACGAACGACAGGAACACTGAAGCTTTCTTT. The encoded protein is CASTNDRNTEAFF.

V is TRBV5-6 and J is TRBJ1-2, with D possibly matching TRBD1 (6 bases). Germline values: CDR1 SGHDT, CDR2 YYEEEE. The CDR3 sequence is 15 residues long. The germline V and J ends were trimmed by 3 bases and 0 bases, with 12 bases remaining between them. The CDR3 protein is CASSWGHEPNYGYTF. The CDR3 nucleotides read TGTGCCAGCAGCTGGGGACACGAGCCTAACTATGGCTACACCTTC.